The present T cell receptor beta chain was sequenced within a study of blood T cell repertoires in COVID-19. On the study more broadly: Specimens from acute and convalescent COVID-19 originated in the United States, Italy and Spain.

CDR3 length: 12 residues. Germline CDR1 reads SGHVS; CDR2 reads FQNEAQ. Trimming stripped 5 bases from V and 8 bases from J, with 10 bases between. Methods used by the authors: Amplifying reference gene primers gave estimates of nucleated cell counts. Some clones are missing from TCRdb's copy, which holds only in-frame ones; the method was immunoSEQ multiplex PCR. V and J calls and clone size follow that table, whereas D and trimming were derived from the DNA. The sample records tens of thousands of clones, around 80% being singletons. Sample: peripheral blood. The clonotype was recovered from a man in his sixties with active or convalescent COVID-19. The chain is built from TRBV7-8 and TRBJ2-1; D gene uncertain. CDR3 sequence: CASSLPYYEQFF. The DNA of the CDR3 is TGTGCCAGCAGCCTTCCGTACTATGAGCAGTTCTTC.